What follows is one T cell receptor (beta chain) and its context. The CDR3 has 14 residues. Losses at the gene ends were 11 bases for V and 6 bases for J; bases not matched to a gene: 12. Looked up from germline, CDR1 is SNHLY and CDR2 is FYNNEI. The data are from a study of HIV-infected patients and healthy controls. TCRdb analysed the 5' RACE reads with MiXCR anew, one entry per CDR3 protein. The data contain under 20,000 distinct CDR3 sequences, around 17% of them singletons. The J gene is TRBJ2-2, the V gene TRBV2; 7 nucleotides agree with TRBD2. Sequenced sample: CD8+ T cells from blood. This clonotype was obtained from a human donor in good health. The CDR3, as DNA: TGTGCCCTCCTTGAGGGAGGGTTCTCCGGGGAGCTGTTTTTT. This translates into CALLEGGFSGELFF.